This T cell receptor (beta chain) was captured in a study of CD8+ T cells in alopecia areata. With respect to this clone: What it binds is not known.

CDR1 is SEHNR and CDR2 is FQNEAQ in the germline V gene (reference sequence). The ends were cut back, 8 bases at V and 10 bases at J, with 26 bases in the middle. There are 15 residues in the CDR3. Study-wide results and caveats: Besides other cells, scalp samples also yield sequences of resident alphabeta T cells from normal skin. Tofacitinib produced a significant decrease in scalp clonality and in expanded CD8+ clones among the top 100.

Treatment given: oral pan-JAK inhibitor, 5-10 mg twice daily. Following extraction, RNA underwent reverse transcription to cDNA, which served as the sequencing template. Using immunoSEQ multiplex PCR, the repertoire was profiled, and TCRdb retains in-frame clones only, with some absent. The sample has about 140,000 clones, roughly 80% seen once. The rearrangement joins TRBV7-9 to TRBJ2-5; either TRBD1 or TRBD2 may supply D (5 bases each). Sequenced material: CD8+ T cells sorted from blood, taken at week 4, from a patient treated with tofacitinib. The sequence came from a human donor with alopecia areata. The CDR3 region is CASSGDGGPKRIQYF. CDR3 sequence (DNA): TGTGCCAGCTCAGGTGATGGGGGACCCAAGAGAATCCAGTACTTC.